This paragraph reports one T cell receptor beta chain. This record comes from a study of blood T cell repertoires in COVID-19. The CDR3 runs to 17 residues. In germline, CDR1 is SGHNT, CDR2 YYREEE (reference sequence). V was trimmed by 3 bases and J by 0 bases, leaving 16 bases between them. All enrollees were roughly 18 to 100 years old and from approximately 24 US areas. The method was immunoSEQ multiplex PCR; TCRdb's version includes in-frame clones alone and lacks a portion of them. This sample carries approximately 500,000 clones, 85% to 90% of them seen once, and the ten largest clones take about 2%.

This sequence joins TRBV5-4 and TRBJ2-1; D call uncertain. The sequencing sample was made of PBMCs or T cells enriched from blood (not recorded which). This TCR was sampled from a woman aged 40 to 50 who had recovered from COVID-19. CDR3 bases: TGTGCCAGCAGCTCGCAACTACCTATTAGCTCCTACAATGAGCAGTTCTTC. Amino acids: CASSSQLPISSYNEQFF.